This T cell receptor (beta chain) was found in a study of graft-versus-host responses after intestinal transplantation. Study at large: All recipients were given anti-thymocyte globulin induction, and tacrolimus and steroids were then administered for 3 to 4 years. Overall study results and limits: There were GvH clones found in recipient marrow, and some of them appeared first in ileum or blood.

The CDR3 length is 16 residues. The V and J ends lost 3 bases and 4 bases, in that order; junction bases with no gene match: 9. Per germline, CDR1 MGHRA and CDR2 YSYEKL. Profiling relied on immunoSEQ multiplex PCR, and the TCRdb table lists in-frame clones only, not all of them. The table shows about 4,700 clones, with 25% to 30% occurring only once. With roughly 200,000 irradiated, violet-dye-labeled stimulator cells, roughly 200,000 CFSE-labeled responder cells were plated. Sorted cells were CFSE-low CD3+CD4+ or CD3+CD8+ proliferating responders. The chain employs TRBV4-1 and TRBJ2-1, with 7 bases matching TRBD2. The receptor comes from a human patient who was an organ donor for intestinal transplantation. The sequencing here drew on alloreactive CD8+ T cells from a mixed lymphocyte reaction culture, taken before transplantation. Indicated subset: CFSE-low proliferating T cells sorted from roughly 6-day pre-transplant mixed lymphocyte reaction (GvH or HvG direction). The CDR3 here is CASSQVPLGGYNEQFF. DNA of the CDR3: TGCGCCAGCAGCCAGGTCCCCCTGGGGGGGTACAATGAGCAGTTCTTC.